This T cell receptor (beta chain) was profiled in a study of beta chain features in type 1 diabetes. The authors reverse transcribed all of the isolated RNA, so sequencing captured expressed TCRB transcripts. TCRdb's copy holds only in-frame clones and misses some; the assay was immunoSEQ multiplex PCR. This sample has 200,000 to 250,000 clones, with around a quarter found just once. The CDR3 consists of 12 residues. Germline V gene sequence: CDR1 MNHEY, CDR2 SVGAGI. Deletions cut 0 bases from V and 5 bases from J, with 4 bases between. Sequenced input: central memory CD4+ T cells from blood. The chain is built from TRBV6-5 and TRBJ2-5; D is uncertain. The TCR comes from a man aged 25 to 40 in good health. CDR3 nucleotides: TGTGCCAGCAGTTACTCATCGGAGACCCAGTACTTC. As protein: CASSYSSETQYF.